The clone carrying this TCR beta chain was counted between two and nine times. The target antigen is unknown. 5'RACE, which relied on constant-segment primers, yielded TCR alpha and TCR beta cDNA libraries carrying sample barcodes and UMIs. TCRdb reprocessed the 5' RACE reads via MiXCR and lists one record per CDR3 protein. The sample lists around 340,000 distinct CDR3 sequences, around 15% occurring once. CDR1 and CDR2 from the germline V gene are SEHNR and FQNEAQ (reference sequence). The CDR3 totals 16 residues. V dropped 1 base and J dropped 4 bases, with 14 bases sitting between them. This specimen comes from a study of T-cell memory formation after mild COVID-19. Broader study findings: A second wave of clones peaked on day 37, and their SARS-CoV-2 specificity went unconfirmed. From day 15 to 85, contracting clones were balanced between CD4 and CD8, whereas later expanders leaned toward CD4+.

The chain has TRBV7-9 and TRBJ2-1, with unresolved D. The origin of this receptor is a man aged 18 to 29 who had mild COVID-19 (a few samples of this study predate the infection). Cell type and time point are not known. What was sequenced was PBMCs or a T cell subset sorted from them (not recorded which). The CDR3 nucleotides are TGTGCCAGCAGCTTAGACCTATCAGGACCTTACAATGAGCAGTTCTTC. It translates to CASSLDLSGPYNEQFF.